The clone carrying this T cell receptor beta chain has a count of ten or more. Its target is unknown. The data belong to a study of Graves' ophthalmopathy and Graves' hyperthyroidism. Overall study context: Peripheral blood sampling preceded any treatment and occurred at initial diagnosis. Findings of the study overall: Blood samples also showed most expanded thyroid clonotypes exceeding 0.001 frequency.

Amplification of TCR beta CDR3 regions used RNA transcripts. First-round RT-PCR relied on HTBI primers, and a second-round multiplex PCR came next. TCRdb reprocessed the multiplex PCR reads with MiXCR, giving one entry per CDR3 protein. The data hold 600,000 to 700,000 distinct CDR3 sequences, with about 38% observed a single time. Per the germline V gene, CDR1 is SGHTA and CDR2 is FQGNSA. The J segment lost 0 bases and the V segment lost 5 bases, leaving 4 bases of the junction unmatched. This CDR3 spans 14 amino acids. Ophthalmopathy donors were characterized by moderate-to-severe activity, CAS of at least 3, NOSPECS of at least 4, and duration under 3 months. Someone took the PBMCs out of more than 9 ml of fresh peripheral blood.

The sequence came from an adult man with Graves' ophthalmopathy. The chain links TRBV7-2 to TRBJ2-7; 7 nucleotides match TRBD1. Source material: peripheral blood. CDR3 amino acids: CASSVTGVSYEQYF. The CDR3 bases are TGTGCCAGCAGCGTCACAGGGGTCTCCTACGAGCAGTACTTC.